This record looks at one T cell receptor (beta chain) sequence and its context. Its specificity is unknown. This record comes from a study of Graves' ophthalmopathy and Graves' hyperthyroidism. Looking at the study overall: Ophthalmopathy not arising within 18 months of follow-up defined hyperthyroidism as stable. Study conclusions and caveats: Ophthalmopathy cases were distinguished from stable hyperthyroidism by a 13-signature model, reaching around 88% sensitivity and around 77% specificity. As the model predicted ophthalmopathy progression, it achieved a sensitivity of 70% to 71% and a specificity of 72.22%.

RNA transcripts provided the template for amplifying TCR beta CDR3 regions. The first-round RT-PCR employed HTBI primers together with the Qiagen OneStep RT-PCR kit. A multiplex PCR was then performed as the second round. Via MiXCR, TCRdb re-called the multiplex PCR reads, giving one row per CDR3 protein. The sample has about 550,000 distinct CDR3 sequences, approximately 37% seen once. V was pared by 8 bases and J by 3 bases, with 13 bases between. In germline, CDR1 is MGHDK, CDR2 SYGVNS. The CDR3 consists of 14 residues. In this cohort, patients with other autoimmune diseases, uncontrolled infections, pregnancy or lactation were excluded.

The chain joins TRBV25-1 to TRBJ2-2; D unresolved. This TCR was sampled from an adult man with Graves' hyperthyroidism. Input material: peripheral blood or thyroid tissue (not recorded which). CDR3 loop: CASVYGQDTGELFF. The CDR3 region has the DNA TGTGCCAGCGTGTATGGTCAGGACACCGGGGAGCTGTTTTTT.